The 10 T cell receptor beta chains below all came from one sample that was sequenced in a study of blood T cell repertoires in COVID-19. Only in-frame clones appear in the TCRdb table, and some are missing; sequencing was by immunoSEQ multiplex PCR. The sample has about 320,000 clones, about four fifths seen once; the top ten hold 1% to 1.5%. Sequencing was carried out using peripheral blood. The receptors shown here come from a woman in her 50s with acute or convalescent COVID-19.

The DNA of the CDR3 is TGTGCCAGCAGCTTAACGTTGGTAGCGGGAGGGGAGACCCAGTACTTC. Amino acid sequence: CASSLTLVAGGETQYF. The chain couples TRBV7-3 to TRBJ2-5; 11 nucleotides match TRBD2. J was trimmed by 5 bases and V by 0 bases; bases with no gene match: 5. Per the germline V gene, CDR1 is SGHTA and CDR2 is FQGTGA. The CDR3 contains 16 residues.

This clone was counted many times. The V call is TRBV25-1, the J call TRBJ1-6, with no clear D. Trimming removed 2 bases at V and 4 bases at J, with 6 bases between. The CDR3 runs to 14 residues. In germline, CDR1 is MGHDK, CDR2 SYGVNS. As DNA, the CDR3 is TGTGCCAGCAGTGAAGGCGGGTATAATTCACCCCTCCACTTT. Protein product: CASSEGGYNSPLHF.

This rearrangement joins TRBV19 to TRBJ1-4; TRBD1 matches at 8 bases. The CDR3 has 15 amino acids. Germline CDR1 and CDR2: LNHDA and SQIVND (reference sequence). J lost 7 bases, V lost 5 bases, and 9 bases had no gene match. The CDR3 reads CASSVTGEAGEKLFF. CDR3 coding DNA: TGTGCCAGTAGTGTGACAGGGGAAGCAGGTGAAAAACTGTTTTTT.

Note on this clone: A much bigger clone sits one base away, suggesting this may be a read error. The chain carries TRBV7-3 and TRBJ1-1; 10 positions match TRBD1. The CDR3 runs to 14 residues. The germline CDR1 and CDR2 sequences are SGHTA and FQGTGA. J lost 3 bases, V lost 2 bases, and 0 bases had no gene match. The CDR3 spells CASSLGTGDTEAFF. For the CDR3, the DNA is TGTGCCAGCAGCTTAGGGACAGGGGACACTGAAGCTTTCTTT. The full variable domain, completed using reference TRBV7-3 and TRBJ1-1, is GAGVSQTPSNKVTEKGKYVELRCDPISGHTALYWYRQSLGQGPEFLIYFQGTGAADDSGLPNDRFFAVRPEGSVSTLKIQRTERGDSAVYLCASSLGTGDTEAFFGQGTRLTVV.

The CDR3 DNA reads as TGTGCCAGCAGTGCCTTGAACACCGGGGAGCTGTTTTTT. Amino acid sequence: CASSALNTGELFF. The rearrangement joins TRBV25-1 to TRBJ2-2; D unresolved. The CDR3 length is 13 residues. The V end was cut by 4 bases, the J end by 1 base, with 4 bases between. Germline CDR1 is MGHDK and CDR2 is SYGVNS.

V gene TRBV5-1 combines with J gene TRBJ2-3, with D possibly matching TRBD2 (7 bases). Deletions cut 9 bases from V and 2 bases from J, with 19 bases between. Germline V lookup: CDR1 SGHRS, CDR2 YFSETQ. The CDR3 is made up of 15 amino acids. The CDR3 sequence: CATSWGGALTDTQYF. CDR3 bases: TGCGCCACCTCCTGGGGGGGGGCCCTCACAGATACGCAGTATTTT.

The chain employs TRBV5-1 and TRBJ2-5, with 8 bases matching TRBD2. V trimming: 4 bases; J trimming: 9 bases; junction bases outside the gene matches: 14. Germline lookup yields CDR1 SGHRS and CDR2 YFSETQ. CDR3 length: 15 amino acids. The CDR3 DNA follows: TGCGCCAGCAGCCGTTGGGACTCGGGGGGGCAGGCCCAGTACTTC. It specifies CASSRWDSGGQAQYF. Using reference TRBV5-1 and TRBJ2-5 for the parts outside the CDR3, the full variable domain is KAGVTQTPRYLIKTRGQQVTLSCSPISGHRSVSWYQQTPGQGLQFLFEYFSETQRNKGNFPGRFSGRQFSNSRSEMNVSTLELGDSALYLCASSRWDSGGQAQYFGPGTRLLVL.

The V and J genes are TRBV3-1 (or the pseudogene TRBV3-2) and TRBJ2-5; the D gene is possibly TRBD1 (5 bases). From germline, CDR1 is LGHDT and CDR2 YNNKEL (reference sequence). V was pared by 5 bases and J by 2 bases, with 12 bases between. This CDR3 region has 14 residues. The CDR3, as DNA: TGTGCCAGCAGCTCGTGGGGCGATCAAGAGACCCAGTACTTC. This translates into CASSSWGDQETQYF.

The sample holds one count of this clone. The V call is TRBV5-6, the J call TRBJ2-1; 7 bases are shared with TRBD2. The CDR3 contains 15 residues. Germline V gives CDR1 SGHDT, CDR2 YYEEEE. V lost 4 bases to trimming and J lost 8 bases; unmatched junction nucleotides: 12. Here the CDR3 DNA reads TGTGCCAGCAGCCTGGTGACGGGGGGAGCCGATGAGCAGTTCTTC. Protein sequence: CASSLVTGGADEQFF. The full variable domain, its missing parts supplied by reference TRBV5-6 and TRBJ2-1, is DAGVTQSPTHLIKTRGQQVTLRCSPKSGHDTVSWYQQALGQGPQFIFQYYEEEERQRGNFPDRFSGHQFPNYSSELNVNALLLGDSALYLCASSLVTGGADEQFFGPGTRLTVL.

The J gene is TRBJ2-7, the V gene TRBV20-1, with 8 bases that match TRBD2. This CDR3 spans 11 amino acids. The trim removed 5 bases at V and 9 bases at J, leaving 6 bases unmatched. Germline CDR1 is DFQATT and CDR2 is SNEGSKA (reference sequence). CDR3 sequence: CSAGPGGVQYF. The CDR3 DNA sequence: TGCAGTGCTGGGCCGGGAGGGGTGCAGTACTTC.